This passage covers 4 T cell receptor beta chains from one sample sequenced in a study of a mutant IDH1 vaccine in newly diagnosed glioma. As for time point: baseline, week 1 (first vaccination visit). Sample treatment: pre-vaccination baseline after standard-of-care therapy. Here immunoSEQ multiplex PCR was the method, and the copy in TCRdb shows in-frame clones only, minus some. This sample has 60,000 to 85,000 clones, with 79% found just once. Sequencing was performed on PBMCs, taken from a glioma patient treated with radiotherapy, temozolomide or both. The source is a man over 45 with glioma.

The genes are TRBV5-1 and TRBJ2-1; 7 bases are a match to TRBD2. V dropped 8 bases and J dropped 0; count of bases not matched to a gene: 8. CDR1 SGHRS and CDR2 YFSETQ come from the germline V gene. The CDR3 is made up of 15 amino acids. CDR3 coding DNA: TGCGCCAGTTCAGCGGGGACGAGCTCCTACAATGAGCAGTTCTTC. Its translation is CASSAGTSSYNEQFF.

The count of this clone is one. V usage is TRBV27 and J usage is TRBJ1-5; the D gene is possibly TRBD1 (5 bases). This CDR3 comprises 15 residues. V was shortened by 5 bases and J by 6 bases, with 17 bases between the two germline ends. CDR1 and CDR2 from the germline V gene are MNHEY and SMNVEV (reference sequence). Here the CDR3 DNA reads TGTGCCAGCAGTACCGGGACGGCGGTCAGTCAGCCCCAGCATTTT. Translation: CASSTGTAVSQPQHF.

This chain uses TRBV4-1 with TRBJ2-1, with 10 bases fitting TRBD2. This CDR3 comprises 17 residues. CDR1 and CDR2 (germline): MGHRA, YSYEKL. J lost 4 bases, V lost 2 bases, and 8 bases had no gene match. The CDR3 spells CASSQSRTSGAYNEQFF. The CDR3 DNA sequence: TGCGCCAGCAGCCAATCCCGGACTAGCGGCGCTTACAATGAGCAGTTCTTC.

The rearrangement uses TRBV4-1 and TRBJ2-3; D ambiguous. The CDR3 runs to 17 residues. CDR1 and CDR2 (germline): MGHRA, YSYEKL. Trimming shortened V by 4 bases and J by 2 bases, and 19 bases separated the two germline ends. The CDR3 spells CASSPAMVERITDTQYF. The CDR3 nucleotides are TGCGCCAGCAGCCCCGCGATGGTAGAAAGGATCACAGATACGCAGTATTTT.